This T cell receptor (beta chain) was sequenced during a study of technical replicates of blood from a few donors. TCRdb keeps only in-frame clones here, not all; method: immunoSEQ multiplex PCR. The sample contains about 61,000 clones, roughly 97% of which appear only once. This clone has just one count. Germline assignment: CDR1 GTSNPN and CDR2 SVGIG (reference sequence). The CDR3 sequence is 20 residues long. The V gene lost 2 bases and the J gene lost 2 bases, with 31 bases spanning the gap. This sequence was found in a human donor in good health. Material: T cells isolated from PBMCs. This chain joins TRBV30 and TRBJ2-7, with D possibly TRBD1 on 5 matching bases. Here the CDR3 reads CAWSHMRPGYTSVQTYEQYF. The CDR3, as DNA: TGTGCCTGGAGTCATATGAGGCCAGGGTACACAAGTGTACAAACCTACGAGCAGTACTTC.